This TCR beta chain was profiled in a study of blood T cell repertoires in COVID-19. At the level of the study: The origin of the acute and convalescent COVID-19 samples was the United States, Italy and Spain. The cDNA or gDNA used as material had been derived from T cells, B-cell-depleted T cells, or PBMCs.

CDR3 length equals 17 residues. The V segment lost 5 bases and the J segment 2 bases; nucleotides outside the gene matches: 6. Germline CDR1 is MNHEY and CDR2 is SMNVEV (reference sequence). Profiled with immunoSEQ multiplex PCR; TCRdb holds only in-frame clones, not every one. The sample carries approximately 300,000 clones, about nine tenths recorded once. Either two negative PCRs, clearance, or symptom resolution qualified Cohort 3 donors as recovered. This TCR was sampled from a woman younger than 35 who had recovered from COVID-19. The sample was PBMCs or T cells enriched from blood (not recorded which). J is TRBJ2-1 and V is TRBV27; 13 bases are shared with TRBD2. This chain's CDR3 is CASSPKLAGGPYNEQFF. As DNA, the CDR3 is TGTGCCAGCAGTCCGAAACTAGCGGGGGGGCCCTACAATGAGCAGTTCTTC.